This T cell receptor (beta chain) derives from a study of blood T cell repertoires in COVID-19. Study background: The United States, Italy and Spain were the sources of the acute and convalescent COVID-19 samples.

From germline, CDR1 is LNHDA and CDR2 SQIVND (reference sequence). The V and J ends lost 6 bases and 8 bases respectively, with 11 bases between them. This CDR3 is built from 12 residues. Original methodology: Amplification from reference gene primers served as the basis for estimated nucleated cell counts. Profiled with immunoSEQ multiplex PCR; TCRdb holds only in-frame clones, not every one. That table furnishes V, J and clone size, whereas the DNA furnished D and trimming. In the table there are over 130,000 clones, roughly 84% of which are singletons. This clonotype was obtained from a man aged 25-40 years with COVID-19, enrolled during active disease. Material for sequencing was peripheral blood. The genes are TRBV19 and TRBJ2-1, with a tentative D call TRBD2 (6 bases). The CDR3 bases are TGTGCCAGTAGCACGGGAGCGTATGAGCAGTTCTTC. It translates to CASSTGAYEQFF. Filled out from reference TRBV19 and TRBJ2-1, the complete variable domain reads DGGITQSPKYLFRKEGQNVTLSCEQNLNHDAMYWYRQDPGQGLRLIYYSQIVNDFQKGDIAEGYSVSREKKESFPLTVTSAQKNPTAFYLCASSTGAYEQFFGPGTRLTVL.